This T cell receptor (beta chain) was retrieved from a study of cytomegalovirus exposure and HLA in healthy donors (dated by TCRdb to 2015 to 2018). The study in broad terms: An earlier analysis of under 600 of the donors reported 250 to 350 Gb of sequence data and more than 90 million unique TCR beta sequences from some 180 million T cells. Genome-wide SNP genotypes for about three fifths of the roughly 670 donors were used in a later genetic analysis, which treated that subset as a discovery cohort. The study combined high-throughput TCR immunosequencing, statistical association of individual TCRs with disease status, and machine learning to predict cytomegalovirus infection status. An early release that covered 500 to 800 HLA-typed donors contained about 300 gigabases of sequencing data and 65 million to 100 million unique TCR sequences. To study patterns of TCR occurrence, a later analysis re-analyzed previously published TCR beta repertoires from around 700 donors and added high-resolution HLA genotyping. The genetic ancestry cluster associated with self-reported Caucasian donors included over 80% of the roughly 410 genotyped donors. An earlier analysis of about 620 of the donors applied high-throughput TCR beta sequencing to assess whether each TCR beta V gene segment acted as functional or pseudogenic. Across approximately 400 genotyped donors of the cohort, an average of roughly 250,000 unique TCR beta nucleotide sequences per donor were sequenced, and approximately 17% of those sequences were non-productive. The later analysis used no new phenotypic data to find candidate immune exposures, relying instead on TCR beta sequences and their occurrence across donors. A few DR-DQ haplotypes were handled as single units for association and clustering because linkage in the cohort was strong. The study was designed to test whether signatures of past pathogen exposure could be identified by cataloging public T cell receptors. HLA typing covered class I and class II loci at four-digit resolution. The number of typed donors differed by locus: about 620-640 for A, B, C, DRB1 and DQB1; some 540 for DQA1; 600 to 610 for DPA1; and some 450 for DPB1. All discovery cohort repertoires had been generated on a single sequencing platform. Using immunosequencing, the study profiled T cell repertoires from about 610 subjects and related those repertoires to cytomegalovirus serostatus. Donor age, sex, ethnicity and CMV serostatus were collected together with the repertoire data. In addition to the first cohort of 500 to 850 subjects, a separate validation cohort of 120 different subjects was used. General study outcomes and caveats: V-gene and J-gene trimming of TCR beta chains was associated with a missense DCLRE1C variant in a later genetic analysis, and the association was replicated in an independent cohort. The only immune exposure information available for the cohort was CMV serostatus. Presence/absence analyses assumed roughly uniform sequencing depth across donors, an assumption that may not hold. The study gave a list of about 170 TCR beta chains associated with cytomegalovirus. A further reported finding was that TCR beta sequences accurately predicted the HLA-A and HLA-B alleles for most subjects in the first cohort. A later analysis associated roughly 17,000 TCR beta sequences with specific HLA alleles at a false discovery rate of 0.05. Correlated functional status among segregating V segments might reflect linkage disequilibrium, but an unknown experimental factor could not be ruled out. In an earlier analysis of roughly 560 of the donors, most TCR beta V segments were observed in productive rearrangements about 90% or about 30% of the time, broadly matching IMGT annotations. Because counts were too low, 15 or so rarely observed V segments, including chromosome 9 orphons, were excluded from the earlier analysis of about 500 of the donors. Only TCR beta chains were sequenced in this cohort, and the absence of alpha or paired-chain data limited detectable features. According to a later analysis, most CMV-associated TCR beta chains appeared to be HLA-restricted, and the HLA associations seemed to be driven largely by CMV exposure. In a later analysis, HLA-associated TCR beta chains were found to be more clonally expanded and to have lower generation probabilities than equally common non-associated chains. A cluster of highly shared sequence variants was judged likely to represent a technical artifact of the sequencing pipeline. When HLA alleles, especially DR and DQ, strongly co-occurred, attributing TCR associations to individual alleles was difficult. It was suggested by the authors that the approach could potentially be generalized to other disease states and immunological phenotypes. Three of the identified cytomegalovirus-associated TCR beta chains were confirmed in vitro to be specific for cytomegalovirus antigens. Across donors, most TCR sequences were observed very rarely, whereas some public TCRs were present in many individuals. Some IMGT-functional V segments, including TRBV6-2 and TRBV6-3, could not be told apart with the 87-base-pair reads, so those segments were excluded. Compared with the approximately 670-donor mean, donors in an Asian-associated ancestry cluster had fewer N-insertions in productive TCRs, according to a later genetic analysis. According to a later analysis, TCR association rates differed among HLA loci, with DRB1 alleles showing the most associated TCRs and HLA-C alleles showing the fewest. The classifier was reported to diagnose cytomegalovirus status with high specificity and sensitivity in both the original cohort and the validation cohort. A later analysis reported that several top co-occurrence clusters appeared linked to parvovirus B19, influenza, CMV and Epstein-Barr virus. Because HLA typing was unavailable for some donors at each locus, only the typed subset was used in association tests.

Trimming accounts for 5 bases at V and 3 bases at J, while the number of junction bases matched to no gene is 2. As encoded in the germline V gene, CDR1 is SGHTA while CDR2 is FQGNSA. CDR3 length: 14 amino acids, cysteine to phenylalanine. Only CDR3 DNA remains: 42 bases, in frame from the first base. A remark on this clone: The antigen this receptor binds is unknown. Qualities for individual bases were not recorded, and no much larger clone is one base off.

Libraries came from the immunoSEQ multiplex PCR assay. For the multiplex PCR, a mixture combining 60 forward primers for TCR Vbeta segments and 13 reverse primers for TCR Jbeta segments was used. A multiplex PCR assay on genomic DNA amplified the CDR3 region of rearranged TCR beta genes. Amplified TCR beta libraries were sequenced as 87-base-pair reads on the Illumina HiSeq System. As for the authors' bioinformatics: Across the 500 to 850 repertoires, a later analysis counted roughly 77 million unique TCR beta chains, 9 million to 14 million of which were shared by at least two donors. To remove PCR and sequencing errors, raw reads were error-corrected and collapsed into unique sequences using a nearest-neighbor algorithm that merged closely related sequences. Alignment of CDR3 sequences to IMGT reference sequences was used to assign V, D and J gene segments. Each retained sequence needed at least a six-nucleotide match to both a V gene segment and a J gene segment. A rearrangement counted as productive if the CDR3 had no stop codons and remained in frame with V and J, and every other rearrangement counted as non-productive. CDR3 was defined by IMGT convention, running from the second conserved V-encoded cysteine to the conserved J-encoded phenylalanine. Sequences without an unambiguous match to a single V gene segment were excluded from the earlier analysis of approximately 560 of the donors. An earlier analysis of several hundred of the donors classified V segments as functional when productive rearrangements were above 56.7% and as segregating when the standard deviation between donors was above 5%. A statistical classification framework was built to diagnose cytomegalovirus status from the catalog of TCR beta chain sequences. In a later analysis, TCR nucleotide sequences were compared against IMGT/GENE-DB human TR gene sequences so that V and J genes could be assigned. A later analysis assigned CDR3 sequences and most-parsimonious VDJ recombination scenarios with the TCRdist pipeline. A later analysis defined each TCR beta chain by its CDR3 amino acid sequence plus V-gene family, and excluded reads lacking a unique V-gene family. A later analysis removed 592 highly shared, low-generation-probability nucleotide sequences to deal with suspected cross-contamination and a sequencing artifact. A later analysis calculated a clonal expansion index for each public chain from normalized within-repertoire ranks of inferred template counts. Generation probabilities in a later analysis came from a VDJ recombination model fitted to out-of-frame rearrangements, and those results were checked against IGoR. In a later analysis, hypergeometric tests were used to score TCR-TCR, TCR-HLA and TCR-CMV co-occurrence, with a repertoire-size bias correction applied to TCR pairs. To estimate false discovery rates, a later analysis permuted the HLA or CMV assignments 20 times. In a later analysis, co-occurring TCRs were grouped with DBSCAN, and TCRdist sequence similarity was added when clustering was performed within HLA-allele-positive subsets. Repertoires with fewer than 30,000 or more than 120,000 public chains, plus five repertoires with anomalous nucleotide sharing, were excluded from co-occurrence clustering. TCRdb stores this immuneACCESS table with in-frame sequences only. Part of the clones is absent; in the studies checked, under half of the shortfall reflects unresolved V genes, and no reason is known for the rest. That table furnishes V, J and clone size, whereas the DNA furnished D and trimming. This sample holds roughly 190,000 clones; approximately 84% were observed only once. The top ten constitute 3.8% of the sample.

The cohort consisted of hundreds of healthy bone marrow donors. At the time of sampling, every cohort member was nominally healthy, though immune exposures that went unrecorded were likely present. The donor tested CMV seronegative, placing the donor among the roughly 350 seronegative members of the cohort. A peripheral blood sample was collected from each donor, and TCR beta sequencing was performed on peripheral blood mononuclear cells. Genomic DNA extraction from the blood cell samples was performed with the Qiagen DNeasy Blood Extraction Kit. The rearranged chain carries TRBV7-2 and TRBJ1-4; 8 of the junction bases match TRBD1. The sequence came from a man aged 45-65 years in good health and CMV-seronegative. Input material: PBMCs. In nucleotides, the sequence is TGTGCCAGCAGCGCAGGGGGCCCTAATGAAAAACTGTTTTTT. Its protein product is CASSAGGPNEKLFF.